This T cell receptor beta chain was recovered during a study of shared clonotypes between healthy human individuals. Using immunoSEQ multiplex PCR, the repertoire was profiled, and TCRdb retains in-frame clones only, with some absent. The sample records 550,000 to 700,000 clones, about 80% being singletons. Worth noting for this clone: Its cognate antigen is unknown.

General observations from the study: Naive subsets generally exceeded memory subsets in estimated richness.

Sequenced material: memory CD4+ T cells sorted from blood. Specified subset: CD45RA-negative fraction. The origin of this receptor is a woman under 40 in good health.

The CDR3 sequence is CSVEEGYGYTF. The CDR3 nucleotides read TGCAGCGTTGAAGAGGGTTATGGCTACACCTTC. The chain employs TRBV29-1 and TRBJ1-2; D gene ambiguous. The V and J ends lost 0 bases and 5 bases respectively, with 4 bases between them. Germline V gene lookup returns CDR1 SQVTM and CDR2 ANQGSEA. The length of the CDR3 is 11 residues.